One T cell receptor (beta chain) is described in this entry. Antigen specificity is unknown. This sample stems from a study of cytomegalovirus exposure and HLA in healthy donors. Primers for the PCR totalled 60 Vbeta and 13 Jbeta. TCRdb keeps only in-frame clones here, not all; method: immunoSEQ multiplex PCR. There are about 98,000 clones in the sample; 70% to 80% occur only once, and roughly 17% lies in the top ten. CDR3 length: 15 residues. CDR1 is SGHDT and CDR2 is YYEEEE in the germline V gene. Points from the study as a whole: In vitro, a few CMV-associated chains proved specific for CMV antigens. It was reported in a later analysis that an Asian-associated ancestry cluster showed fewer N-insertions than the roughly 710-donor mean.

Sequenced input: PBMCs. The J gene is TRBJ2-5, the V gene TRBV5-6; the D gene is possibly TRBD1 (6 bases). The J call may be in error: the DNA end matches TRBJ2-7 better. This receptor was taken from a man in his sixties in good health and CMV-seropositive. The CDR3, as DNA: TGTGCCAGCAGCTCAGGGGCTTCCTCTACCTACGAGCAGTACTTC. Amino acid sequence: CASSSGASSTYEQYF.